This record covers a single TCR gamma chain. This clone is assessed as hyperexpanded (1% or more). Its antigen target is currently unknown. Base qualities are missing; no much larger clone stands one base away. The library was prepared using multiplex PCR. The data were produced on an Ion Torrent PGM. TRG repertoires were amplified from around 200 ng of biopsy DNA with the LymphoTrack kit, in which Illumina adapters are carried by the primers. TRG amplicons were purified using AMPure XP beads, were quantified on a 2100 Bioanalyzer, and were pooled equimolarly. TRG libraries were sequenced on an Ion PGM instrument. In the original analysis: Reads in which more than 10% of nucleotides fell below the per-patient third-quartile quality score were removed with FastX. IMGT/HighV-QUEST was used to align the reads, assigning V, D and J genes, identifying CDR3 regions and assessing functionality. After the sequences were translated into amino acids, every sequence predicted to be non-functional was thrown out. CDR3s were split into kmers with and without positional annotation, PCA was performed on kmer frequencies, and samples were clustered using all 1023 combinations of PCs 1-10. Classification was validated by leave-one-out cross-validation, re-optimising parameters on the remaining samples each time. Using the vegan R package, Shannon diversity was calculated from repeated random subsamples whose size matched the lowest read count. TCRdb reanalyzed the public reads with the CATT caller, and identical DNA sequences were merged afterwards. TCRdb's processing, not the authors', yielded these V and J calls. This sample gives more than 850 gamma-chain clones in total; approximately 53% of them show up just once. The ten largest clones represent roughly 12% of the sample.

The record originates from a study of intestinal T cells in coeliac disease (dated by TCRdb to about 2020). Notes on the research overall: In the TRG cohort, the mean age of coeliac patients was about 15 years compared with approximately 58 years for controls, so the coeliac patients were much younger than the controls. Duodenal biopsies from roughly ten coeliac disease patients and roughly ten non-coeliac controls were included in the TCR-delta (TRD) cohort. A second, larger TCR-gamma (TRG) cohort included duodenal biopsies from 30 to 35 coeliac disease patients and about 20 non-coeliac controls. The study at large found these results: FFPE-derived DNA was found to be relatively degraded, and loss of a proportion of TCR sequences in each sample was likely caused by this degradation. Repeated CDR3 amino acid sequences could not be distinguished from PCR duplicates in the analysis. Of around 54 biopsies, roughly 51 (roughly 94%) were correctly classified by TRG clustering, and a leave-one-out accuracy of roughly 90% was reported. A significant age difference was observed between coeliac and control groups, although significant classification was not yielded by an age-split analysis. TRD kmer-based clustering correctly classified all 22 biopsies in training, with a reported leave-one-out accuracy of about 93%.

Spanning cysteine to phenylalanine, the CDR3 consists of 12 amino acids. Only the CDR3 portion is preserved as DNA: 36 bases, with reading frame beginning at the first base. At the junction V is shortened by 8 bases and J by 6 bases; bases outside the gene matches: 8. Genomic DNA was extracted with the QIAamp DNA FFPE tissue kit from ten 5-um FFPE scrolls per case. To test whether coeliac disease could be classified from the TCR repertoire, the study used duodenal biopsies that were formalin-fixed paraffin-embedded, fully anonymised, and surplus to diagnostic needs. This receptor chain uses TRGV10 and TRGJ1 or TRGJ2. TRGV10 is given ORF status, its function remaining uncertain. Sequencing was carried out using a duodenal biopsy. The sequence was obtained from a human donor with celiac disease. The nucleotide sequence is given as TGTGCTGCGTGGGATTATACTTATAAGAAACTCTTT. It specifies CAAWDYTYKKLF.